This TCR beta chain derives from a study of T-cell memory formation after mild COVID-19. Study results and caveats: Within pre-infection memory, some responding clones were found, suggesting cross-reactive memory joined. Contracting clones, day 15 to 85, had balanced CD4/CD8, and later expanders favored CD4+. For contracting clones, CD4+ ones sat mainly in CM and EM, CD8+ in EMRA.

A remark on this clonotype: The antigen is undetermined.

TCRdb called the 5' RACE reads again in MiXCR, with one record for every CDR3 protein. The top ten hold around 8.8% of the sample, which has about 430,000 distinct CDR3 sequences, 24% seen once. V lost 8 bases to trimming and J lost 5 bases, with 18 bases between them. Germline V CDR1 and CDR2: KGHDR, SFDVKD. The CDR3 consists of 15 residues. This chain uses TRBV24-1 with TRBJ2-1; possible D gene TRBD2, 6 bases. This receptor was taken from an adult woman who had mild COVID-19 (a few samples of this study predate the infection). Cell type and time point are not known. The sequencing sample was made of PBMCs or a T cell subset sorted from them (not recorded which). CDR3 residues: CATMAGRYTNNEQFF. Written as DNA, the CDR3 is TGTGCCACCATGGCGGGGAGGTATACAAACAATGAGCAGTTCTTC.